One sample yielded the 28 T cell receptor beta chains listed below, sequenced in a study of glioma-infiltrating T cells after dendritic cell vaccination. The time point was: after dendritic cell vaccination, including at tumor progression/relapse. TCRdb keeps only in-frame clones here, not all; method: immunoSEQ multiplex PCR. Here the sample spans about 58,000 clones, roughly four fifths being singletons. The material was blood, obtained after dendritic cell vaccination. All receptors come from a human donor with glioblastoma.

Concerning this clone itself: Since the CDR3 does not end with the conserved phenylalanine or tryptophan, this likely comes from a read error. This chain links TRBV13 with TRBJ1-6; D is undetermined. V lost 8 bases, J lost 0 bases, and 8 bases lay in between. CDR1 is PRHDT, CDR2 FYEKMQ, per germline (reference sequence). CDR3 size: 14 residues. The CDR3 DNA is TGTGCCAGCGACGGGAGCTCCTATAATTCACCCCTCCACGTT. Protein product: CASDGSSYNSPLHV.

This sequence joins TRBV30 and TRBJ2-2; TRBD1 matches at 8 bases. The V gene end was trimmed by 2 bases and the J gene end by 6 bases; junction bases not matched to a gene: 5. CDR1 GTSNPN and CDR2 SVGIG come from the germline V gene (reference sequence). The CDR3 runs 14 residues. The CDR3 is CAWSTGQGAGELFF. The CDR3 region has the DNA TGTGCCTGGAGTACAGGACAGGGCGCCGGGGAGCTGTTTTTT. Based on the CDR3 plus reference TRBV30 and TRBJ2-2, the full variable domain is SQTIHQWPATLVQPVGSPLSLECTVEGTSNPNLYWYRQAAGRGLQLLFYSVGIGQISSEVPQNLSASRPQDRQFILSSKKLLLSDSGFYLCAWSTGQGAGELFFGEGSRLTVL.

The genes are TRBV18 and TRBJ1-6; 9 bases fit TRBD1. CDR1 and CDR2 (germline): KGHSH, LQKENI. Trimming removed 3 bases from V and 8 bases from J; junction bases left unmatched: 8. This CDR3 is built from 16 residues. The CDR3 region has the DNA TGTGCCAGCTCACCGGACAGGGGCGAGGAGTATTCACCCCTCCACTTT. It codes for CASSPDRGEEYSPLHF.

There are a few counts of this clone. V gene TRBV11-3 combines with J gene TRBJ2-5, with D tentatively TRBD1 (5 bases). V was clipped by 8 bases and J by 1 base, with 8 bases between them. This CDR3 region has 12 residues. Germline values: CDR1 SGHNT, CDR2 YENEEA. The CDR3 loop reads CASGASQETQYF. Written as DNA, the CDR3 is TGTGCCAGCGGGGCCAGCCAAGAGACCCAGTACTTC.

The rearrangement joins TRBV29-1 to TRBJ1-1, with D hard to call. Germline V gene lookup returns CDR1 SQVTM and CDR2 ANQGSEA. The germline V and J ends were trimmed by 4 bases and 5 bases, with 20 bases remaining between them. This CDR3 has 15 residues. CDR3 DNA: TGCAGCGTTGGATCCCTAGAGGGCGTAATGACTGAAGCTTTCTTT. The encoded protein is CSVGSLEGVMTEAFF.

This clone came up once. The CDR3: CASSYDQGSNTGELFF. CDR3 in DNA: TGTGCCAGCAGTTATGATCAGGGGTCGAACACCGGGGAGCTGTTTTTT. The chain is built from TRBV6-6 and TRBJ2-2; the D gene is possibly TRBD1 (6 bases). V lost 3 bases to trimming and J lost 0 bases, with 11 bases between them. The germline CDR1 and CDR2 sequences are MNHNY and SVGAGI (reference sequence). This CDR3 contains 16 residues.

The chain links TRBV7-2 to TRBJ1-3; the D gene is possibly TRBD1 (5 bases). The CDR3 contains 14 residues. The V gene lost 3 bases and the J gene lost 3 bases, with 9 bases spanning the gap. Germline V lookup: CDR1 SGHTA, CDR2 FQGNSA. The chain's CDR3 is CASSFDRNGNTIYF. The DNA for the CDR3 is TGTGCCAGCAGCTTCGACAGAAATGGAAACACCATATATTTT.

The rearrangement joins TRBV7-2 to TRBJ1-2; 9 nucleotides match TRBD1. Germline-derived CDR1 and CDR2 are SGHTA and FQGNSA. The CDR3 has 15 amino acids. The ends lost 1 base at V and 2 bases at J; junction bases unmatched: 2. DNA for the CDR3: TGTGCCAGCAGCTTAGACAGGGGGCAAAACTATGGCTACACCTTC. Translation: CASSLDRGQNYGYTF.

The chain uses TRBV7-3 and TRBJ2-7; 7 bases fit TRBD1. The CDR3 is made up of 15 amino acids. Germline assignment: CDR1 SGHTA and CDR2 FQGTGA. The V and J ends lost 4 bases and 2 bases, in that order; junction bases with no gene match: 8. CDR3 loop: CASSSTPGQPYEQYF. The CDR3 DNA sequence: TGTGCCAGCAGCTCTACCCCGGGACAGCCCTACGAGCAGTACTTC.

The CDR3 protein is CASSRSSLGGRNEQFF. The CDR3 DNA reads TGTGCCAGCTCACGGAGTAGCTTGGGGGGGAGGAATGAGCAGTTCTTC. The genes are TRBV18 and TRBJ2-1; 7 bases line up with TRBD2. V lost 4 bases to trimming and J lost 7 bases; unmatched junction nucleotides: 13. The CDR3 consists of 16 residues. Germline V gives CDR1 KGHSH, CDR2 LQKENI.

This chain joins TRBV5-8 and TRBJ2-7, with D tentatively TRBD1 (5 bases). V was cut by 9 bases and J by 3 bases, with 13 bases left in between. Germline V lookup: CDR1 SGHTS, CDR2 YDEGEE. The CDR3 is 12 amino acids. The CDR3 nucleotides read TGTGCCACCAGGGCCTCCATCTACGAGCAGTACTTC. Translation: CATRASIYEQYF.

This rearrangement joins TRBV6-5 to TRBJ2-5; TRBD1 matches at 7 bases. J gave up 0 bases and V 4 bases, and 2 bases lay outside the gene matches. This CDR3 is 14 amino acids long. Per germline, CDR1 MNHEY and CDR2 SVGAGI. The CDR3 region has the DNA TGTGCCAGCAGTTTAACAGGGGACCAAGAGACCCAGTACTTC. This translates into CASSLTGDQETQYF.

The chain recombines TRBV4-3 with TRBJ2-1; D possibly corresponds to TRBD2 (5 bases). Germline V gives CDR1 LGHNA, CDR2 YSLEER. Trimming stripped 3 bases from V and 0 bases from J, with 15 bases between. This CDR3 contains 17 residues. The CDR3 DNA sequence: TGCGCCAGCAGCCAGGGAGCGGTAACGAGCTCCTACAATGAGCAGTTCTTC. Residues: CASSQGAVTSSYNEQFF.

The rearrangement joins TRBV7-9 to TRBJ2-3, with 9 bases lining up with TRBD1. In germline, CDR1 is SEHNR, CDR2 FQNEAQ (reference sequence). The CDR3 runs 16 residues. Losses at the gene ends were 5 bases for V and 4 bases for J; bases not matched to a gene: 10. CDR3 coding DNA: TGTGCCAGCAGCCGAAGTGTCACAGGGGGCCCAGATACGCAGTATTTT. This sequence encodes CASSRSVTGGPDTQYF.

The rearrangement joins TRBV30 to TRBJ2-3, with 7 bases lining up with TRBD1. Germline trimming cut 8 bases from V and 4 bases from J; bases unmatched to any gene: 12. CDR1 and CDR2 (germline): GTSNPN, SVGIG (reference sequence). CDR3 length: 14 residues. The CDR3 protein is CAGSRKGAADTQYF. The CDR3 region has the DNA TGTGCCGGGTCCCGAAAGGGGGCCGCAGATACGCAGTATTTT.

This chain connects TRBV5-1 to TRBJ2-7, with TRBD1 identical over 8 bases. The germline CDR1 and CDR2 sequences are SGHRS and YFSETQ. The trim removed 4 bases at V and 0 bases at J, leaving 9 bases unmatched. CDR3 size: 16 residues. The CDR3 DNA sequence: TGCGCCAGCAGCGGGACAGGTTTTGTAAGCTCCTACGAGCAGTACTTC. Translation: CASSGTGFVSSYEQYF. The full variable domain, in which reference TRBV5-1 and TRBJ2-7 provide the parts outside the CDR3, is KAGVTQTPRYLIKTRGQQVTLSCSPISGHRSVSWYQQTPGQGLQFLFEYFSETQRNKGNFPGRFSGRQFSNSRSEMNVSTLELGDSALYLCASSGTGFVSSYEQYFGPGTRLTVT.

This clone was picked up one time. One end of the junction fails to match germline, which may point to a read error. The chain combines TRBV18 with TRBJ1-6; 7 bases match TRBD1. Germline V gene lookup returns CDR1 KGHSH and CDR2 LQKENI. CDR3 length: 17 amino acids. The CDR3: CASSPDLDNRGASPLRF. CDR3 in DNA: TGTGCCAGCTCACCTGATTTAGATAACAGGGGTGCTTCACCCCTCCGCTTT. Full variable domain (rest looked up from reference TRBV18 and TRBJ1-6): NAGVMQNPRHLVRRRGQEARLRCSPMKGHSHVYWYRQLPEEGLKFMVYLQKENIIDESGMPKERFSAEFPKEGPSILRIQQVVRGDSAAYFCASSPDLDNRGASPLRFGNGTRLTVT.

The V gene is TRBV5-1, the J gene TRBJ2-5; weak D call: TRBD1 (5 bases). The CDR3 contains 16 residues. The ends were cut back, 1 base at V and 4 bases at J, with 17 bases in the middle. Germline CDR1 is SGHRS and CDR2 is YFSETQ. CDR3 amino acids: CASSLTGSQTLETQYF. The CDR3, as DNA: TGCGCCAGCAGCTTGACAGGTAGTCAGACCTTAGAGACCCAGTACTTC.

The chain has TRBV28 and TRBJ2-3; 13 bases are shared with TRBD2. V shed 8 bases and J 1 base; nucleotides not matched to a gene: 3. Looked up from germline, CDR1 is MDHEN and CDR2 is SYDVKM. The CDR3 is 15 residues long. The CDR3 loop reads CASVTSGGGTDTQYF. CDR3 bases: TGTGCCAGCGTTACTAGCGGGGGGGGCACAGATACGCAGTATTTT.

The chain is built from TRBV4-2 and TRBJ2-3, with D perhaps matching TRBD2 (6 bases). This CDR3 comprises 15 residues. CDR1 and CDR2 (germline): LGHNA, YNFKEQ. The V end was cut by 6 bases, the J end by 1 base, with 14 bases between. The CDR3 spells CASRREGTRTDTQYF. The DNA for the CDR3 is TGTGCCAGCAGGAGAGAGGGGACTCGCACAGATACGCAGTATTTT.

The rearrangement joins TRBV9 to TRBJ1-6; 7 bases agree with TRBD1. The CDR3 runs to 14 residues. The junction had 3 bases not matched to a gene; V was cut back by 2 bases and J by 7 bases. The germline gives CDR1 SGDLS, CDR2 YYNGEE. For the CDR3, the DNA is TGTGCCAGCAGCGTGGGACAGCGGAATTCACCCCTCCACTTT. This gives the protein CASSVGQRNSPLHF.

V is TRBV12-2 and J is TRBJ2-3; no check of the table's D call, TRBD1, against the DNA was made. TRBV12-2 is listed as a pseudogene. This CDR3 region has 20 residues. In DNA, the CDR3 is TGTGCAAGTCGCTACACGCAACAGGGGGCGTTGAATTCTAGCACAGATACGCAGTATTTT. It encodes CASRYTQQGALNSSTDTQYF.

This sequence joins TRBV11-3 and TRBJ1-1; 8 nucleotides align to TRBD1. In germline, CDR1 is SGHNT, CDR2 YENEEA. CDR3 size: 12 residues. Trimming removed 5 bases from V and 12 bases from J; junction bases left unmatched: 8. The CDR3 coding sequence is TGTGCCAGCAGCGAAGGGACAGGCACACCTTTCTTT. Translating it yields CASSEGTGTPFF.

The chain uses TRBV4-1 and TRBJ1-5, with D uncertain. Germline V CDR1 and CDR2: MGHRA, YSYEKL. CDR3 length equals 16 residues. V was trimmed by 2 bases and J by 3 bases, leaving 14 bases between them. The CDR3 DNA reads TGCGCCAGCAGCCAATACTGGGCAGGTCACAATCAGCCCCAGCATTTT. Translation gives CASSQYWAGHNQPQHF.

This clone was detected once. The chain carries TRBV12-5 and TRBJ2-7, with TRBD1 matching over 10 bases. The germline V gene encodes CDR1 LGHNT and CDR2 FRNRAP. J was trimmed by 3 bases and V by 4 bases; bases with no gene match: 15. The CDR3 consists of 18 residues. CDR3 loop: CASGSKDRGEWRDYEQYF. The CDR3 coding sequence is TGTGCTAGTGGTTCCAAGGACAGGGGGGAGTGGCGCGACTACGAGCAGTACTTC.

The V and J genes are TRBV30 and TRBJ2-3; D gene unclear. Trimming took 4 bases from V and 0 from J, leaving 5 bases between them. The CDR3 length is 12 residues. In germline, CDR1 is GTSNPN, CDR2 SVGIG (reference sequence). The CDR3 DNA follows: TGTGCCTGGACTTCGAGCACAGATACGCAGTATTTT. Its translation is CAWTSSTDTQYF.

The CDR3 DNA reads TGTGCCAGCAGCGCCCCGGCAGCGGGGGGGATAGATACGCAGTATTTT. Its protein is CASSAPAAGGIDTQYF. The chain couples TRBV7-8 to TRBJ2-3; 10 nucleotides agree with TRBD2. V gave up 5 bases and J gave up 5 bases; unmatched junction bases: 10. Germline lookup yields CDR1 SGHVS and CDR2 FQNEAQ. The CDR3 spans 16 residues.

The V and J genes are TRBV4-3 and TRBJ1-1; 10 bases are a match to TRBD1. The CDR3 loop spans 17 amino acids. The germline V gene has CDR1 LGHNA and CDR2 YSLEER. The ends lost 0 bases at V and 3 bases at J; junction bases unmatched: 7. DNA of the CDR3: TGCGCCAGCAGCCAAGAAAGAATAGGGACAGGGGACACTGAAGCTTTCTTT. Its protein product is CASSQERIGTGDTEAFF.